This TCR beta chain came from a study of cytomegalovirus exposure and HLA in healthy donors. Findings of the study overall: Earlier findings revealed that most TCR beta V segments proved productive either about 87% or about 30% of the time. Donors belonging to an Asian-associated ancestry cluster reportedly showed fewer N-insertions in productive TCRs than the approximately 640-donor mean, according to what a later analysis found. Highly shared variants forming one cluster were likely a sequencing artifact.

The PCR used 60 Vbeta and 13 Jbeta primers. The repertoire was sequenced with immunoSEQ multiplex PCR; TCRdb's copy has only in-frame clones and lacks some. The profile shows approximately 190,000 clones, about 81% of them singletons. A remark on this clone: Its antigen is undetermined.

Germline-derived CDR1 and CDR2 are MNHEY and SVGAGI. V dropped 5 bases and J dropped 7; count of bases not matched to a gene: 6. The CDR3 has 15 residues. The sequenced sample was PBMCs. The J gene is TRBJ2-2, the V gene TRBV6-5; 11 bases fit TRBD1. The sequence came from a woman aged 45-65 years in good health and CMV-seropositive. CDR3 nucleotide sequence: TGTGCCAGCAGTCAGGACAGGGGGCTGGACGGGGAGCTGTTTTTT. It yields the protein CASSQDRGLDGELFF.